The clone carrying this TCR beta chain was detected once. Its antigen remains unknown. This CDR3 contains 15 residues. Germline CDR1 is SQVTM and CDR2 is ANQGSEA. V shed 1 base and J 0 bases; nucleotides not matched to a gene: 4. This sample stems from a study of cytomegalovirus exposure and HLA in healthy donors. PCR involved 60 Vbeta and 13 Jbeta primers. The data were produced by immunoSEQ multiplex PCR, yet TCRdb's version contains in-frame clones alone and is incomplete. The repertoire consists of around 94,000 clones, with about 75% occurring once and the leading ten covering 4.9%. The study's findings and limits: The number of N-insertions in an Asian-associated ancestry cluster was reportedly below the 666-donor mean in a later analysis.

The TCR originated in a woman aged 40-49 years in good health and CMV-seronegative. Material for sequencing was PBMCs. V usage is TRBV29-1 and J usage is TRBJ1-2; TRBD1 matches 8 bases. The CDR3 DNA reads TGCAGCGTTGAAGGAGGGACAGGAGCTAACTATGGCTACACCTTC. Translation gives CSVEGGTGANYGYTF.